These 16 T cell receptor beta chains share one sample of origin, sequenced in a study of T cell repertoires in cytomegalovirus infection. TCRdb re-called the reads through MiXCR, storing one row per CDR3 protein. Of a few hundred thousand distinct CDR3 sequences listed, 12% to 15% were seen once; the top ten hold 7% to 9.5%. Material for sequencing was PBMCs. The receptors were gathered from a human donor in good health (CMV status not recorded). Some clones in this sample may be carry-over from other donors' samples.

The chain is built from TRBV6-2 or TRBV6-3 and TRBJ2-3; the match to TRBD2 covers 14 bases. Germline V gene data show CDR1 as MNHEY and CDR2 as SVGEGT. The CDR3 is 18 residues long. Unmatched junction bases numbered 5, after V lost 2 bases and J lost 1 base. In nucleotides, the CDR3 is TGTGCCAGCAGTTACGTGGGGGGACTAGCGGGAGGCACAGATACGCAGTATTTT. It encodes CASSYVGGLAGGTDTQYF.

This chain uses TRBV27 with TRBJ2-1; 12 bases are shared with TRBD1. The CDR3 extends over 15 amino acids. V shed 5 bases and J 7 bases; nucleotides not matched to a gene: 6. Germline CDR1 MNHEY, CDR2 SMNVEV (reference sequence). The CDR3 loop is CASSAGTGGKNEQFF. For the CDR3, the DNA is TGTGCCAGCAGTGCAGGGACAGGGGGCAAGAATGAGCAGTTCTTC.

This clonotype has ten or more counts. The genes are TRBV6-2 or TRBV6-3 and TRBJ2-4; possible D gene TRBD2, 5 bases. Between the trimmed V and J ends, which lost 8 bases and 0 bases, there was a span of 11 bases. The V gene's germline CDR1 is MNHEY and CDR2 SVGEGT. The CDR3 has 14 amino acids. The CDR3 loop is CASGGKLAKNIQYF. CDR3 nucleotides: TGTGCCAGCGGAGGAAAGTTAGCCAAAAACATTCAGTACTTC.

This clonotype was seen only a few times. The J gene is TRBJ2-3, the V gene TRBV7-2, with D maybe TRBD2 (5 bases). V was cut by 5 bases and J by 4 bases, with 16 bases left in between. Germline CDR1 SGHTA, CDR2 FQGNSA. CDR3 length equals 15 residues. CDR3 nucleotide sequence: TGTGCCAGCAGCCCGAGTGGGAGCGTTGCAGATACGCAGTATTTT. As protein: CASSPSGSVADTQYF.

The gene calls are TRBV11-2 and TRBJ1-1; D is possibly TRBD1 (6 bases). This CDR3 region has 14 residues. The V end was cut by 1 base, the J end by 3 bases, with 9 bases between. The germline V gene has CDR1 SGHAT and CDR2 FQNNGV. CDR3 DNA sequence: TGTGCCAGCAGCTTAGCGAGGGGGTACACTGAAGCTTTCTTT. Its protein is CASSLARGYTEAFF.

The sample holds many counts of this clonotype. The chain is built from TRBV7-8 and TRBJ1-2; tentative D call: TRBD1 (6 bases). V was cut by 3 bases and J by 4 bases, with 15 bases left in between. Germline V CDR1 and CDR2: SGHVS, FQNEAQ. The CDR3 runs to 15 residues. This CDR3 is CASSFLRDTSYGYTF. CDR3 nucleotides: TGTGCCAGCAGCTTCCTCCGGGACACATCCTATGGCTACACCTTC.

This chain uses TRBV11-3 with TRBJ2-2; D gene uncertain. This CDR3 contains 13 residues. V gave up 3 bases and J gave up 6 bases, with 8 bases separating them. Per germline, CDR1 SGHNT and CDR2 YENEEA. The CDR3 DNA is TGTGCCAGCAGCTTCGGTGGGGCCGGGGAGCTGTTTTTT. It yields the protein CASSFGGAGELFF.

J is TRBJ2-7 and V is TRBV5-1; D tentatively fits TRBD1 or TRBD2 (5 bases each). CDR1 and CDR2 (germline): SGHRS, YFSETQ. There are 20 residues in the CDR3. The V and J ends lost 3 bases and 2 bases respectively, with 30 bases between them. The CDR3, as DNA: TGCGCCAGCAGCTCTATTAGGGTCAGCAAGGTTGGCAGGGAGCCCTACGAGCAGTACTTC. Translation gives CASSSIRVSKVGREPYEQYF.

V usage is TRBV29-1 and J usage is TRBJ2-2, with a tentative D call TRBD1 (6 bases). With 4 bases removed from V and 2 bases from J, the gap between germline ends came to 14 bases. The CDR3 loop spans 15 amino acids. Germline CDR1 reads SQVTM; CDR2 reads ANQGSEA. The CDR3 region is CSVAEVGTNTGELFF. The CDR3 DNA is TGCAGCGTTGCCGAGGTGGGGACAAACACCGGGGAGCTGTTTTTT.

The V gene is TRBV19, the J gene TRBJ2-2, with D perhaps TRBD2 (6 bases). V lost 4 bases, J lost 4 bases, and 10 bases lay in between. Germline V CDR1 and CDR2: LNHDA, SQIVND (reference sequence). The CDR3 spans 14 residues. CDR3 bases: TGTGCCAGTAGTAAAGGGAGGCTCACCGGGGAGCTGTTTTTT. It specifies CASSKGRLTGELFF.

There are a few counts of this clonotype. J is TRBJ2-7 and V is TRBV28; TRBD2 aligns across 9 bases. Unmatched junction bases numbered 5, after V lost 2 bases and J lost 3 bases. The V gene's germline CDR1 is MDHEN and CDR2 SYDVKM. The CDR3 spans 15 residues. CDR3 loop: CASSLPTSGVYEQYF. In nucleotides, the CDR3 is TGTGCCAGCAGTTTACCGACTAGCGGAGTCTACGAGCAGTACTTC.

This clonotype was observed many times. The chain couples TRBV7-2 to TRBJ2-1, with TRBD2 matching 12 bases. This CDR3 is built from 16 residues. After removal of 0 bases from V and 7 bases from J, the junction contained 4 bases not matched to a gene. Germline V gene lookup returns CDR1 SGHTA and CDR2 FQGNSA. CDR3 region: CASSLAQTSGSNEQFF. Here the CDR3 DNA reads TGTGCCAGCAGCTTAGCGCAGACTAGCGGGAGTAATGAGCAGTTCTTC.

This clonotype was seen a few times. This chain uses TRBV11-2 with TRBJ1-1, with TRBD1 matching 7 bases. CDR1 and CDR2 from the germline V gene are SGHAT and FQNNGV. The CDR3 is made up of 15 amino acids. The J segment lost 0 bases and the V segment lost 2 bases, leaving 3 bases of the junction unmatched. Written as DNA, the CDR3 is TGTGCCAGCAGCTTAACCAGGGGGTTGAACACTGAAGCTTTCTTT. It encodes CASSLTRGLNTEAFF.

This clonotype was seen ten or more times. The chain couples TRBV28 to TRBJ2-3; D gene uncertain. The CDR3 runs to 12 residues. From germline, CDR1 is MDHEN and CDR2 SYDVKM. Trimming left V 7 bases short and J 2 bases short, with 7 bases between. CDR3 nucleotides: TGTGCCAGCATGACTGCCACAGATACGCAGTATTTT. Protein product: CASMTATDTQYF. Filled out from reference TRBV28 and TRBJ2-3, the complete variable domain reads DVKVTQSSRYLVKRTGEKVFLECVQDMDHENMFWYRQDPGLGLRLIYFSYDVKMKEKGDIPEGYSVSREKKERFSLILESASTNQTSMYLCASMTATDTQYFGPGTRLTVL.

At least ten counts were recorded for this clonotype. The CDR3 reads CASTLRIFSNQPQHF. CDR3 coding DNA: TGTGCCAGCACCCTGAGGATCTTTAGCAATCAGCCCCAGCATTTT. The chain combines TRBV12-3 or TRBV12-4 with TRBJ1-5; D uncertain. The CDR3 consists of 15 residues. V was clipped by 7 bases and J by 0 bases, with 13 bases between them.

The CDR3 DNA follows: TGCAGTGCTCCCACCCACGGGACAGCGAACACTGAAGCTTTCTTT. Translating it yields CSAPTHGTANTEAFF. The rearrangement joins TRBV20-1 to TRBJ1-1; 7 bases are shared with TRBD1. The CDR3 totals 15 residues. After removal of 5 bases from V and 1 base from J, the junction contained 10 bases not matched to a gene. Germline CDR1 DFQATT, CDR2 SNEGSKA (reference sequence).